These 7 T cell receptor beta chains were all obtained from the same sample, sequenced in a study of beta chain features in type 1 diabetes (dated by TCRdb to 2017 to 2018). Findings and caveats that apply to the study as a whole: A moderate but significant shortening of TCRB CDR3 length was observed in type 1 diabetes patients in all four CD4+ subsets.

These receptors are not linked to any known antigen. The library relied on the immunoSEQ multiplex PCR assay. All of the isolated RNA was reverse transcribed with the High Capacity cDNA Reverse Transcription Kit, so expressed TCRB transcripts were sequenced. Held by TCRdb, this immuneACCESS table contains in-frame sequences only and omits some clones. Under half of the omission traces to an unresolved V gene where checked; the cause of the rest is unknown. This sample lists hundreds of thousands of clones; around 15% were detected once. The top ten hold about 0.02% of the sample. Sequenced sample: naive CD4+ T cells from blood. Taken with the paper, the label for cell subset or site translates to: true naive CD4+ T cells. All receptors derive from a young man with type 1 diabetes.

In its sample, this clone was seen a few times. Here the CDR3 DNA reads TGTGCCATCATGGCTAGCGATGCCAAAAACATTCAGTACTTC. It is translated as CAIMASDAKNIQYF. V usage is TRBV10-3 and J usage is TRBJ2-4, with D tentatively TRBD2 (6 bases). Germline loops: CDR1 ENHRY, CDR2 SYGVKD. This CDR3 is 14 amino acids long. The V end lost 7 bases, the J end lost 1 base, and 11 bases lay between the germline ends.

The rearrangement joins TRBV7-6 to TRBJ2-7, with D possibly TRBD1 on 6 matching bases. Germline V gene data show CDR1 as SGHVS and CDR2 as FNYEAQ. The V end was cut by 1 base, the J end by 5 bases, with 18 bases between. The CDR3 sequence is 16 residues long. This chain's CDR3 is CASSLGLRTVSNEQYF. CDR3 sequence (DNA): TGTGCCAGCAGCTTAGGATTGCGGACAGTCTCTAACGAGCAGTACTTC. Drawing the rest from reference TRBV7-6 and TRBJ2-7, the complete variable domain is GAGVSQSPRYKVTKRGQDVALRCDPISGHVSLYWYRQALGQGPEFLTYFNYEAQQDKSGLPNDRFSAERPEGSISTLTIQRTEQRDSAMYRCASSLGLRTVSNEQYFGPGTRLTVT.

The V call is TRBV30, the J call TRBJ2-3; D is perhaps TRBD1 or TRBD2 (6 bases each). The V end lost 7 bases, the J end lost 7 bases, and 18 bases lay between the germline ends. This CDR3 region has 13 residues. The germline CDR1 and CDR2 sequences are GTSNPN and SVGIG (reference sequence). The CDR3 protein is CAFVGGHINTQYF. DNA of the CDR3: TGTGCCTTTGTGGGGGGCCACATAAATACGCAGTATTTT.

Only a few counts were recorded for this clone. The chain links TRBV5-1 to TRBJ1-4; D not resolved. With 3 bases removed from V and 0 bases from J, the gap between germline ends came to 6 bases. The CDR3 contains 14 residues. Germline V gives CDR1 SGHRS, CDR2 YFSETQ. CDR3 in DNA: TGCGCCAGCAGCTCCAGTGCAACTAATGAAAAACTGTTTTTT. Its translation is CASSSSATNEKLFF.

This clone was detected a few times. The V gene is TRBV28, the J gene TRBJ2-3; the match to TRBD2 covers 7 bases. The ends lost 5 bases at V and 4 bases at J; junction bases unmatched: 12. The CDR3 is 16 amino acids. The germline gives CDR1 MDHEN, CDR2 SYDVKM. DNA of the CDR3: TGTGCCAGCAGTCCTCCGTTGGGGGGGAACTCAGATACGCAGTATTTT. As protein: CASSPPLGGNSDTQYF.

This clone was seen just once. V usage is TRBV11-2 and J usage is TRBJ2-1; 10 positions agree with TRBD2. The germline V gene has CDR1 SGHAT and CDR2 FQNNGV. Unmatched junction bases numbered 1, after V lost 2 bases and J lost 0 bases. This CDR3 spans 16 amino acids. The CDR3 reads CASSLIAGGSYNEQFF. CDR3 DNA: TGTGCCAGCAGCTTAATAGCGGGGGGCTCCTACAATGAGCAGTTCTTC.

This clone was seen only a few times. The CDR3 nucleotides are TGTGCCAGCAGCCCTCCGGTCTCAGCCACCCTCCGGAGGGATGGCTACACCTTC. Translating gives CASSPPVSATLRRDGYTF. The rearrangement links TRBV28 to TRBJ1-2; D call uncertain. Germline loops: CDR1 MDHEN, CDR2 SYDVKM. V was shortened by 6 bases and J by 6 bases, with 29 bases between the two germline ends. The CDR3 totals 18 residues.